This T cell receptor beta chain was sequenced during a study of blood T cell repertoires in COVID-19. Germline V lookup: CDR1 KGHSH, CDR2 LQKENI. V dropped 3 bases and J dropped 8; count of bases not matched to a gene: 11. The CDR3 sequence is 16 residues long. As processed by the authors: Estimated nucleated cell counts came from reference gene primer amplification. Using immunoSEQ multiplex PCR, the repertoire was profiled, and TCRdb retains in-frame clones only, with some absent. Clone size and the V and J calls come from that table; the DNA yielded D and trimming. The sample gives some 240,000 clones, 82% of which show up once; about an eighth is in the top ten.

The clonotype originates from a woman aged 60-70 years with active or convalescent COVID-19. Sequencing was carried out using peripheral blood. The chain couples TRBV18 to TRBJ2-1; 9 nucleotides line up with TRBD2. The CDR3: CASSPPRGGARDEQFF. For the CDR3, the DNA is TGTGCCAGCTCACCCCCCCGCGGGGGGGCTAGGGATGAGCAGTTCTTC. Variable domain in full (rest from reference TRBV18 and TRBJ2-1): NAGVMQNPRHLVRRRGQEARLRCSPMKGHSHVYWYRQLPEEGLKFMVYLQKENIIDESGMPKERFSAEFPKEGPSILRIQQVVRGDSAAYFCASSPPRGGARDEQFFGPGTRLTVL.